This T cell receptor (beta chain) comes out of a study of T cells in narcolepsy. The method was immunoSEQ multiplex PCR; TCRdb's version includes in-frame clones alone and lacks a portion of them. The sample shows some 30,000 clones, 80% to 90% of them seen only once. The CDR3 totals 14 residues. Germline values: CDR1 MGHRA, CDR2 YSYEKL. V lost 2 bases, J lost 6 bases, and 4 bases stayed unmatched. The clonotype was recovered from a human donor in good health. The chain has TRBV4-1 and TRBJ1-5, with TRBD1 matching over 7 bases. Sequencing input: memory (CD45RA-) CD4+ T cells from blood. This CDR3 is CASSQPDRAQPQHF. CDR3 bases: TGCGCCAGCAGCCAACCAGACAGGGCTCAGCCCCAGCATTTT.